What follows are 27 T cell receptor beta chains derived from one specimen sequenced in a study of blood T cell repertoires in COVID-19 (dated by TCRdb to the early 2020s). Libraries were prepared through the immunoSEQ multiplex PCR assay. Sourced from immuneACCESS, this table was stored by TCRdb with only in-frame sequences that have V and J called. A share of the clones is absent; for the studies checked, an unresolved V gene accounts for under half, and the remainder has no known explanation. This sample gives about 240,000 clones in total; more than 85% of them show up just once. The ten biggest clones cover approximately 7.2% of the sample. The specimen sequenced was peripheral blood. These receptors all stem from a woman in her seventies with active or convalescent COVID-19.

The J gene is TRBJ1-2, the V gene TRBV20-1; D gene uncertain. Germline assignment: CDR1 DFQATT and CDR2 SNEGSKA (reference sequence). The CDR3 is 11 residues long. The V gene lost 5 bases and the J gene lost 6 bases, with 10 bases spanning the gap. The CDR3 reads CSAFDNDGYTF. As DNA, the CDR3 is TGCAGTGCTTTCGACAACGATGGCTACACCTTC.

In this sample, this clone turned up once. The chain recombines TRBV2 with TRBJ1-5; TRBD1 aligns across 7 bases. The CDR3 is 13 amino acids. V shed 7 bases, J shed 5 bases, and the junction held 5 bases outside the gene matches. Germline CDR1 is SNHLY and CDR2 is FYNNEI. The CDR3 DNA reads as TGTGCCAGCACGAGGGGGCAATATCAGCCCCAGCATTTT. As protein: CASTRGQYQPQHF.

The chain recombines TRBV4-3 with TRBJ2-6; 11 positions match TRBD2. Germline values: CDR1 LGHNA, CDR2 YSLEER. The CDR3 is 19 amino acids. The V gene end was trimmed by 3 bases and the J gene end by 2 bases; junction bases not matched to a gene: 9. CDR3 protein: CASSQATGLADTGANVLTF. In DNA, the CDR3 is TGCGCCAGCAGCCAGGCCACGGGACTAGCGGACACTGGGGCCAACGTCCTGACTTTC.

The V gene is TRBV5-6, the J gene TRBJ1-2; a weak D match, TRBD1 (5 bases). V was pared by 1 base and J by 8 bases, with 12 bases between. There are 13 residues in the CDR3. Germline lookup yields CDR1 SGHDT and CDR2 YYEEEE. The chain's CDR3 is CASSLIAGQGYTF. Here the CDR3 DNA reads TGTGCCAGCAGCTTGATAGCAGGGCAGGGCTACACCTTC.

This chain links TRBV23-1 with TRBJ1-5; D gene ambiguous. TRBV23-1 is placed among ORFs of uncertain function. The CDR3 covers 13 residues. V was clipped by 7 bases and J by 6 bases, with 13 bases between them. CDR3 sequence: CASKAGFRQPQHF. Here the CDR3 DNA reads TGCGCCAGCAAAGCGGGATTTCGTCAGCCCCAGCATTTT.

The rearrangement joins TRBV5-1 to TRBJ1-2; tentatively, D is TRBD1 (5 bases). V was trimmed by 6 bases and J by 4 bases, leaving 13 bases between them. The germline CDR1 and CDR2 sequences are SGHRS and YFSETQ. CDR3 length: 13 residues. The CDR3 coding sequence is TGCGCCAGCAACCCCATAGGGGCCTATGGCTACACCTTC. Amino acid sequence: CASNPIGAYGYTF.

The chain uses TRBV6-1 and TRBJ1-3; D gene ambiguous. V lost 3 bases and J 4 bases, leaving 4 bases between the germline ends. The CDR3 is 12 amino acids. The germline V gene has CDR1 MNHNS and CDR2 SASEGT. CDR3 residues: CASSDGGNTIYF. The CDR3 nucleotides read TGTGCCAGCAGTGACGGGGGAAACACCATATATTTT.

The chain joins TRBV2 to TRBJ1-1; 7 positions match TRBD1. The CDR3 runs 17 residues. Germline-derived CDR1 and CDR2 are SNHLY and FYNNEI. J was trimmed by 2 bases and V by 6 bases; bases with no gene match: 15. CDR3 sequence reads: CASSPRQGGHPNTEAFF. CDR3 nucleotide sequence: TGTGCCAGCAGCCCCCGACAGGGCGGCCACCCTAACACTGAAGCTTTCTTT.

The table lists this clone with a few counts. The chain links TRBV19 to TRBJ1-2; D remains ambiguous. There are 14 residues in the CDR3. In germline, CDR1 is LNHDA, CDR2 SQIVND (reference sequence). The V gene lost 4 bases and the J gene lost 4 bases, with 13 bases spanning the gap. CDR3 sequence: CASSTPYSSYGYTF. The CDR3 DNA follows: TGTGCCAGTAGTACACCGTACAGTTCCTATGGCTACACCTTC. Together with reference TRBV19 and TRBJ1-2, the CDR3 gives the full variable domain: DGGITQSPKYLFRKEGQNVTLSCEQNLNHDAMYWYRQDPGQGLRLIYYSQIVNDFQKGDIAEGYSVSREKKESFPLTVTSAQKNPTAFYLCASSTPYSSYGYTFGSGTRLTVV.

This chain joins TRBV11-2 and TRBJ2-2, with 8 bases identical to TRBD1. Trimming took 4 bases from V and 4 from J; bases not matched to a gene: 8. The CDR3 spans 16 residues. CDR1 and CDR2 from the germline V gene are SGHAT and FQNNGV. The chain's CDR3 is CASSSTRGRGTGELFF. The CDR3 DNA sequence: TGTGCCAGCAGCTCCACCAGGGGGCGGGGCACCGGGGAGCTGTTTTTT.

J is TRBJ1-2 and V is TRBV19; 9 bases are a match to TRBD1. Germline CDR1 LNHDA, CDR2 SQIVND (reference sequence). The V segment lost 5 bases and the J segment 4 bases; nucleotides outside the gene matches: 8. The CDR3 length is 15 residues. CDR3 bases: TGTGCCAGTAGTCCCGCGGGACAGGGTTTCTATGGCTACACCTTC. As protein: CASSPAGQGFYGYTF.

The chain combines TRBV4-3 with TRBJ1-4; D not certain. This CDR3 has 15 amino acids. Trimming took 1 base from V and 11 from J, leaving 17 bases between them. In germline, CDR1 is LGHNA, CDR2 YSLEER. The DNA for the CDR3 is TGCGCCAGCAGCCAAGGTAATGCAGGCGTAAGGAAACTGTTTTTT. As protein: CASSQGNAGVRKLFF.

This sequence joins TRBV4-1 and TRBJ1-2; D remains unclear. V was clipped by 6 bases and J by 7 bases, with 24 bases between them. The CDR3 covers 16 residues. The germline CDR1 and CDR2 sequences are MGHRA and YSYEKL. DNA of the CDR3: TGCGCCAGCAGTCAAATTTACGGACTGGGAGTGAGTGGCTACACCTTC. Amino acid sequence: CASSQIYGLGVSGYTF.

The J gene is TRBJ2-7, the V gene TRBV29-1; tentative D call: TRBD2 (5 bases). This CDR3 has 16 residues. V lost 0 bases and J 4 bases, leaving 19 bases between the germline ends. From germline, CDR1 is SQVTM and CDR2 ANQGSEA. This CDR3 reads CSVEETWSGSAYEQYF. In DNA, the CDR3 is TGCAGCGTTGAAGAGACCTGGTCGGGGTCCGCTTACGAGCAGTACTTC.

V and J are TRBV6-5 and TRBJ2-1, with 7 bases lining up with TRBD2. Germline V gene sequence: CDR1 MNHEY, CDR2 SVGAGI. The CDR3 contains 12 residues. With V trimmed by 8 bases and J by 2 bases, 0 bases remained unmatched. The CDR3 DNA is TGTGCCAGCGGGGGGGCCTACAATGAGCAGTTCTTC. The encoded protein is CASGGAYNEQFF.

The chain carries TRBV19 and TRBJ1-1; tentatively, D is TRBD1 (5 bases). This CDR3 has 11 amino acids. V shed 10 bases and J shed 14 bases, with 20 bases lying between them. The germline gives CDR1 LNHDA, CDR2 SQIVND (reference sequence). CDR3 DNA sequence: TGTGCCACCTCGGAAGCACGGGGGAACTTCTTT. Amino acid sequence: CATSEARGNFF. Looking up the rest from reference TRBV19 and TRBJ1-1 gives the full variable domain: DGGITQSPKYLFRKEGQNVTLSCEQNLNHDAMYWYRQDPGQGLRLIYYSQIVNDFQKGDIAEGYSVSREKKESFPLTVTSAQKNPTAFYLCATSEARGNFFGQGTRLTVV.

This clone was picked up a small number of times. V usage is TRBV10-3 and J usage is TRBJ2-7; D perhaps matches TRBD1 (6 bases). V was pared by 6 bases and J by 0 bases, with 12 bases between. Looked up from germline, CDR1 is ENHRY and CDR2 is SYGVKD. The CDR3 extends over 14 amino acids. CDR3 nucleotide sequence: TGTGCCATCAGGGGGCAGGGGAGCTCCTACGAGCAGTACTTC. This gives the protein CAIRGQGSSYEQYF.

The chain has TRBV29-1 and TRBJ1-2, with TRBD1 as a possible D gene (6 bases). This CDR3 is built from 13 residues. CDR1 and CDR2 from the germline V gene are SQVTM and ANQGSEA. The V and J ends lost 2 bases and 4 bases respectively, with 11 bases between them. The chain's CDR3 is CSVERGGSYGYTF. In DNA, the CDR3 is TGCAGCGTTGAAAGGGGGGGAAGCTATGGCTACACCTTC.

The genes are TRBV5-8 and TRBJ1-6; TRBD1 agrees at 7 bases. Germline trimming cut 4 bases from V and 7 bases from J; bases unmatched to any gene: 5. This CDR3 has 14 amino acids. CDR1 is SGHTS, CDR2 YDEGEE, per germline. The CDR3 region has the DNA TGTGCCAGCAGCCGGGGACAGCACAATTCACCCCTCCACTTT. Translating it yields CASSRGQHNSPLHF.

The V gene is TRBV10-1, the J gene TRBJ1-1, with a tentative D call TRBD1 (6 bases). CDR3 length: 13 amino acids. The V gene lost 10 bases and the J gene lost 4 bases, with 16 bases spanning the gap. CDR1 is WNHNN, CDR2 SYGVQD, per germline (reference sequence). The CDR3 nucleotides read TGCGCCACCCGCAAACGAGGGGGCACTGAAGCTTTCTTT. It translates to CATRKRGGTEAFF.

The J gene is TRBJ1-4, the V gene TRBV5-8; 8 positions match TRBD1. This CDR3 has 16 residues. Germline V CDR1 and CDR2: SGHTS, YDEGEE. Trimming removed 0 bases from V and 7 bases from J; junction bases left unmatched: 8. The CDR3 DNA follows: TGTGCCAGCAGCTTGGTCTTCGGACAGGGATCTGAAAAACTGTTTTTT. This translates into CASSLVFGQGSEKLFF.

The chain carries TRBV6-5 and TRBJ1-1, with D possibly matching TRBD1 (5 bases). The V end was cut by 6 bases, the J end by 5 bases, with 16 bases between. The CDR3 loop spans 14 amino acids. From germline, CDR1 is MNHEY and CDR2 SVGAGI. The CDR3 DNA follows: TGTGCCAGCAGCATCGACAGAAGGGATACTGAAGCTTTCTTT. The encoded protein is CASSIDRRDTEAFF.

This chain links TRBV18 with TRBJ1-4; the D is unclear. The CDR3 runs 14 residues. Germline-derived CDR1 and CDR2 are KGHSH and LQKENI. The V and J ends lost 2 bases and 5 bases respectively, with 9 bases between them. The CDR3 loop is CASSPGVQNEKLFF. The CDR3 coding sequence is TGTGCCAGCTCACCAGGAGTCCAAAATGAAAAACTGTTTTTT.

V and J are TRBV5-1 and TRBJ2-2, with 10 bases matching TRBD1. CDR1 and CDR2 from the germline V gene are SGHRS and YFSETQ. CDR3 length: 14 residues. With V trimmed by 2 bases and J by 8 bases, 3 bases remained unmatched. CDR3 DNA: TGCGCCAGCAGCTTAGACAGGGGGCAAGGGGAGCTGTTTTTT. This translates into CASSLDRGQGELFF.

The CDR3 DNA follows: TGTGCCAGCAGCTACGGACAAAACTATGGCTACACCTTC. The encoded protein is CASSYGQNYGYTF. This sequence joins TRBV12-3 or TRBV12-4 and TRBJ1-2; D possibly corresponds to TRBD1 (5 bases). V lost 6 bases, J lost 2 bases, and 10 bases lay in between. CDR3 size: 13 residues.

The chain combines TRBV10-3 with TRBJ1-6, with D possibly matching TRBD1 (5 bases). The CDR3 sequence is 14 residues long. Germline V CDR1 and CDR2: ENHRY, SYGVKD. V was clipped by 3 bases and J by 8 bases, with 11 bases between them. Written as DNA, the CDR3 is TGTGCCATCAGTGACTTGGGGGGGGATTCACCCCTCCACTTT. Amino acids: CAISDLGGDSPLHF.

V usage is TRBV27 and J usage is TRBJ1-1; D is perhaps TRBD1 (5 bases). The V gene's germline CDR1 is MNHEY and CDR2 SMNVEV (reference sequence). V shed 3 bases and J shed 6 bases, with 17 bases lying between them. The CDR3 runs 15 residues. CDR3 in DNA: TGTGCCAGCAGTTTGAATACAGGCGGGGCCTCTGAAGCTTTCTTT. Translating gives CASSLNTGGASEAFF.